Following are 7 T cell receptor beta chains from one sample sequenced in a study of type 1 and type 2 diabetes patients. Amplification started from genomic DNA. Amplification of the beta chain CDR3 used 30 forward and 13 reverse multiplex primers. TCRdb reprocessed the multiplex PCR reads via MiXCR and lists one record per CDR3 protein. The profile shows around 300,000 distinct CDR3 sequences, more than 40% of them singletons. Sequencing used peripheral blood mononuclear cells (PBMCs). The receptor set was obtained from a man younger than 35 with type 2 diabetes.

This rearrangement joins TRBV6-5 to TRBJ2-3, with D hard to call. The CDR3 totals 13 residues. Trimming took 6 bases from V and 6 from J, leaving 13 bases between them. CDR1 MNHEY and CDR2 SVGAGI come from the germline V gene. The CDR3 region is CASRSWAADTQYF. The CDR3 nucleotides read TGTGCCAGCAGAAGTTGGGCCGCTGATACGCAGTATTTT.

The chain carries TRBV4-3 and TRBJ2-5, with D tentatively TRBD2 (6 bases). This CDR3 has 15 residues. Trimming stripped 0 bases from V and 5 bases from J, with 13 bases between. Germline CDR1 is LGHNA and CDR2 is YSLEER. The CDR3 DNA reads as TGCGCCAGCAGCCAAGATCCCAGGGCGGGGGAGACCCAGTACTTC. This gives the protein CASSQDPRAGETQYF.

The V call is TRBV20-1, the J call TRBJ2-7, with a weak D call TRBD2 (7 bases). Trimming stripped 5 bases from V and 4 bases from J, with 15 bases between. CDR1 and CDR2 from the germline V gene are DFQATT and SNEGSKA (reference sequence). The CDR3 loop spans 13 amino acids. The CDR3 region is CSAQKGGRYEQYF. The CDR3 region has the DNA TGCAGTGCTCAAAAGGGGGGGAGGTACGAGCAGTACTTC.

This clonotype was observed a few times. The V call is TRBV10-3, the J call TRBJ2-7; D is unclear. Looked up from germline, CDR1 is ENHRY and CDR2 is SYGVKD. The CDR3 contains 13 residues. V was cut by 0 bases and J by 12 bases, with 15 bases left in between. The CDR3 protein is CAISESGALYVYF. In DNA form, the CDR3 reads TGTGCCATCAGTGAGTCTGGAGCTTTGTACGTGTACTTC.

The chain employs TRBV2 and TRBJ1-1; no clear D. The CDR3 runs to 14 residues. V was pared by 3 bases and J by 4 bases, with 12 bases between. Germline assignment: CDR1 SNHLY and CDR2 FYNNEI. The CDR3: CASSEESGVTEAFF. CDR3 bases: TGTGCCAGCAGTGAGGAATCTGGGGTCACTGAAGCTTTCTTT.

The chain has TRBV19 and TRBJ2-3; TRBD1 agrees at 7 bases. The CDR3 is 15 amino acids. V lost 9 bases and J lost 4; bases outside the gene matches: 13. Germline-derived CDR1 and CDR2 are LNHDA and SQIVND (reference sequence). In nucleotides, the CDR3 is TGTGCCAGCAGCTTCCAGGGGGTTAGGGCAGATACGCAGTATTTT. Its protein product is CASSFQGVRADTQYF.

The rearrangement uses TRBV20-1 and TRBJ2-5; D might be TRBD2 (5 bases). V was clipped by 6 bases and J by 5 bases, with 16 bases between them. The CDR3 runs to 13 residues. Germline V gene data show CDR1 as DFQATT and CDR2 as SNEGSKA (reference sequence). CDR3 loop: CSAFYRGRETQYF. As DNA, the CDR3 is TGCAGTGCCTTTTACCGCGGGCGGGAGACCCAGTACTTC.